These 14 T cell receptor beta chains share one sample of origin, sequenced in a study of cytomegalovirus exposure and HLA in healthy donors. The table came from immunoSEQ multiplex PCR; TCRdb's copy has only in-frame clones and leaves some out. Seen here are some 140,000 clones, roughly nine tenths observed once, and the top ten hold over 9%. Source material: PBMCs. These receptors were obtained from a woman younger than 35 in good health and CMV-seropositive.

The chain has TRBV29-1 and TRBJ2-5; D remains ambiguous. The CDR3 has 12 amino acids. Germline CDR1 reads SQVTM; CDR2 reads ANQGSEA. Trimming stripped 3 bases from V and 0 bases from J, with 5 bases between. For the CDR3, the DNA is TGCAGCGTTGACGGGTACCAAGAGACCCAGTACTTC. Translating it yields CSVDGYQETQYF. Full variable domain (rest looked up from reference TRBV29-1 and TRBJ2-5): SAVISQKPSRDICQRGTSLTIQCQVDSQVTMMFWYRQQPGQSLTLIATANQGSEATYESGFVIDKFPISRPNLTFSTLTVSNMSPEDSSIYLCSVDGYQETQYFGPGTRLLVL.

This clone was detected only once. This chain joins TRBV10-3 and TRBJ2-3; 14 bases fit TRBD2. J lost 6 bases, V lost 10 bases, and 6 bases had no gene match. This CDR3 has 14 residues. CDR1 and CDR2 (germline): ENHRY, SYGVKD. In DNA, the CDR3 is TGTGCCACCCGGACTAGCGGGGGGTCGGATACGCAGTATTTT. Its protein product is CATRTSGGSDTQYF.

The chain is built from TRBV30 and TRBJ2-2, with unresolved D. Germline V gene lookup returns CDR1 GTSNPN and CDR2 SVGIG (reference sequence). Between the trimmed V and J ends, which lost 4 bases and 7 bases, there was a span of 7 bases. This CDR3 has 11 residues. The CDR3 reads CAWTPGGELFF. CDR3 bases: TGTGCCTGGACCCCAGGCGGGGAGCTGTTTTTT.

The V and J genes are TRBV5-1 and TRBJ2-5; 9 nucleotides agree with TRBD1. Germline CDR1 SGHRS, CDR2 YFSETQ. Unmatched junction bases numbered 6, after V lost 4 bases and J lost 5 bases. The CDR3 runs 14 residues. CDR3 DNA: TGCGCCAGCAGCCCTGGGACAGGGCGGGAGACCCAGTACTTC. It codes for CASSPGTGRETQYF.

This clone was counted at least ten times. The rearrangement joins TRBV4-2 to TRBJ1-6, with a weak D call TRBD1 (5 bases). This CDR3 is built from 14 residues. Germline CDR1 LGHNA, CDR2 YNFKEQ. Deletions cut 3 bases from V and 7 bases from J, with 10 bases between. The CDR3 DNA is TGTGCCAGCAGCCAGGGCAGGGAAAATTCACCCCTCCACTTT. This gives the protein CASSQGRENSPLHF.

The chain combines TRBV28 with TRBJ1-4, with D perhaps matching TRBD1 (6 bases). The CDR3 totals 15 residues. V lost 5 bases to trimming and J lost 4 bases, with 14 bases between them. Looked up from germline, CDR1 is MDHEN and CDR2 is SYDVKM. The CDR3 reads CASSIPRGVNEKLFF. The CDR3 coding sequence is TGTGCCAGCAGTATCCCCAGGGGTGTTAATGAAAAACTGTTTTTT.

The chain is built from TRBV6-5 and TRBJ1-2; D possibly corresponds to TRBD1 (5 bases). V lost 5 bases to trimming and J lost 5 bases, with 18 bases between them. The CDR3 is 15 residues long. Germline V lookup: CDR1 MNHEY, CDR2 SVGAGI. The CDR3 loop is CASSTEGANVYGYTF. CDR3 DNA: TGTGCCAGCAGTACCGAAGGGGCAAACGTTTATGGCTACACCTTC.

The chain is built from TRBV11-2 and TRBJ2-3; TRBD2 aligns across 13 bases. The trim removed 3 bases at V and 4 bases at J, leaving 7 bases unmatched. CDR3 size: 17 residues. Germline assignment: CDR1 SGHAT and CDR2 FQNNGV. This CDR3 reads CASSFELAGGRADTQYF. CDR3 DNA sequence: TGTGCCAGCAGCTTCGAACTAGCGGGGGGGCGGGCAGATACGCAGTATTTT.

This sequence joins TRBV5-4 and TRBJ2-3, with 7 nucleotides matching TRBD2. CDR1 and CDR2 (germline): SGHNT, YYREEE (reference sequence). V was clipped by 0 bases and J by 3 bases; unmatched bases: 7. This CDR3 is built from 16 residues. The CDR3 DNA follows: TGTGCCAGCAGCTTGGTACCTAGCGGAGATACAGATACGCAGTATTTT. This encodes CASSLVPSGDTDTQYF.

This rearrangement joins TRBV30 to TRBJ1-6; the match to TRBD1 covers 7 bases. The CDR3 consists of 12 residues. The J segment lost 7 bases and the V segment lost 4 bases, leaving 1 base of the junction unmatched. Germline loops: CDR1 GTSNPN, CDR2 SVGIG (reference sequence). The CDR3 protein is CAWIQGNSPLHF. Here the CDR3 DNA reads TGTGCCTGGATACAGGGGAATTCACCCCTCCACTTT.

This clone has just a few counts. In nucleotides, the CDR3 is TGCGCCAGCAGCAACGGACAGAACTATGGCTACACCTTC. It is translated as CASSNGQNYGYTF. The V and J genes are TRBV4-1 and TRBJ1-2; the D gene is possibly TRBD1 (6 bases). The CDR3 has 13 amino acids. Trimming shortened V by 5 bases and J by 2 bases, and 9 bases separated the two germline ends. CDR1 MGHRA and CDR2 YSYEKL come from the germline V gene.

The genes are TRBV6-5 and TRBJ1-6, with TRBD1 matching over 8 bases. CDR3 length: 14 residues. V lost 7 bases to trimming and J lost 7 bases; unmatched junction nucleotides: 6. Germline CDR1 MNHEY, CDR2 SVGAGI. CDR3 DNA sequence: TGTGCCAGCACCTTTGGACAGGGAAATTCACCCCTCCACTTT. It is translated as CASTFGQGNSPLHF.

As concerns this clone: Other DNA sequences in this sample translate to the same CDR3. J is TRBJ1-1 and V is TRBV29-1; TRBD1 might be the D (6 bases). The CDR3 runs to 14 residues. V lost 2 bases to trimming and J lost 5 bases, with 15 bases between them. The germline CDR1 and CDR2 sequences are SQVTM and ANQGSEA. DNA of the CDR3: TGCAGCGTTGAACTACGGACAGAGAATACTGAAGCTTTCTTT. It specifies CSVELRTENTEAFF.

CDR3 sequence: CASKPGGGTDTQYF. The CDR3 DNA sequence: TGTGCCAGCAAACCCGGTGGTGGCACAGATACGCAGTATTTT. The chain is built from TRBV2 and TRBJ2-3; D not certain. CDR3 length equals 14 residues. Between the trimmed V and J ends, which lost 7 bases and 1 base, there was a span of 12 bases. Per germline, CDR1 SNHLY and CDR2 FYNNEI.